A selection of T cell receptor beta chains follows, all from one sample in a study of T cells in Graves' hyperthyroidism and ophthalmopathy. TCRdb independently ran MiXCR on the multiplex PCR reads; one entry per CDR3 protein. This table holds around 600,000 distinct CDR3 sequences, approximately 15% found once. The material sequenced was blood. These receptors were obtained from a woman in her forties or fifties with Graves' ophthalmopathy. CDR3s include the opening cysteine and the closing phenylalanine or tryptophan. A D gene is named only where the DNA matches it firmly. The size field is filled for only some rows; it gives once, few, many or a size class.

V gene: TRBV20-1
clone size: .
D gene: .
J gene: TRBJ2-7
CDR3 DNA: TGCAGTGCTAAATCCAGCGTCCTAACCTACGAGCAGTACTTC
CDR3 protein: CSAKSSVLTYEQYF

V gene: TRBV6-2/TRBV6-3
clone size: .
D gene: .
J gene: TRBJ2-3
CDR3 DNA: TGTGCCAGCACCCATCCCTCGGGGTGGCGGGAAGATACGCAGTATTTT
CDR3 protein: CASTHPSGWREDTQYF

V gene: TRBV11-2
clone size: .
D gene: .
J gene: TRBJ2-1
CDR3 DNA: TGTGCCAGCAGCTTATCCGGCGGATACTCCTACAATGAGCAGTTCTTC
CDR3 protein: CASSLSGGYSYNEQFF

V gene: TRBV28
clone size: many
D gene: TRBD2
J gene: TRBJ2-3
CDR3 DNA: TGTGCCAGCCACGTGGGCGGGAGGGCCGCAGATACGCAGTATTTT
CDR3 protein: CASHVGGRAADTQYF

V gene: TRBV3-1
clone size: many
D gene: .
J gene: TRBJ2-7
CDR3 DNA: TGTGCCAGCAGCCAAGGTTTAGGGACCTACGAGCAGTACTTC
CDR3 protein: CASSQGLGTYEQYF

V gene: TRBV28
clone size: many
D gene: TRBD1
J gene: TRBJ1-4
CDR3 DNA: TGTGCCAGCCAAACCGGGCAGGGGGCTGAAAAACTGTTTTTT
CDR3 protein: CASQTGQGAEKLFF

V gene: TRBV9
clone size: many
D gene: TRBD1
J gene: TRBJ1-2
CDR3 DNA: TGTGCCAGCAGCTGGACAGGGACGGTAGTGGATGGCTACACCTTC
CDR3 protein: CASSWTGTVVDGYTF

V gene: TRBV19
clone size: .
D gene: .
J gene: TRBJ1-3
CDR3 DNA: TGTGCCAGTAGTACGCCGGACAGAGGAAACACCATATATTTT
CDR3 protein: CASSTPDRGNTIYF

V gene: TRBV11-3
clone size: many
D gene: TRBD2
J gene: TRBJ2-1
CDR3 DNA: TGTGCCAGCAGCTTAGATGGCCCGGGGGGCAATGAGCAGTTCTTC
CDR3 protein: CASSLDGPGGNEQFF

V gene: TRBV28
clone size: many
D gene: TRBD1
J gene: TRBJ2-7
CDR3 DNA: TGTGCCAGCAGACCTCAGACAGGGGGGGCTTTCGAGCAGTACTTC
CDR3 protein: CASRPQTGGAFEQYF

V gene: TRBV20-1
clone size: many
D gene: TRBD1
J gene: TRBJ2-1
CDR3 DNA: TGCAGTGCTAGAGAAGGACAGGTTGAGCAGTTCTTC
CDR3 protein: CSAREGQVEQFF

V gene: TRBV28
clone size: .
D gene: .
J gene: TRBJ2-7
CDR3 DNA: TGTGCCAGCAGCCTAGGGGGGGCAGCGCAGTACTTC
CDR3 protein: CASSLGGAAQYF

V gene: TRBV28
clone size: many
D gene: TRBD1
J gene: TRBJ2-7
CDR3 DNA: TGTGCCAGCAGTGAACGATTGGGGCCTGAAGGACAGGGAATATACGAGCAGTACTTC
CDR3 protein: CASSERLGPEGQGIYEQYF

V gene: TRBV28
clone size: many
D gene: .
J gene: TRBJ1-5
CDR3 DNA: TGTGCCAGCAGTTTGAGCTGGGGGCGGCGTTGGGCCCAGCATTTT
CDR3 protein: CASSLSWGRRWAQHF

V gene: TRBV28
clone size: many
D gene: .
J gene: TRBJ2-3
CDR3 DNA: TGTGCCAGCAGTTCTACCGGGATCACGAGCACAGATACGCAGTATTTT
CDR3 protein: CASSSTGITSTDTQYF

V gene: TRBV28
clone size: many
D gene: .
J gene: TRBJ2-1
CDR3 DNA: TGTGCCAGCAGTTTACTGGGCACGCATGAGCAGTTCTTC
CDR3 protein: CASSLLGTHEQFF

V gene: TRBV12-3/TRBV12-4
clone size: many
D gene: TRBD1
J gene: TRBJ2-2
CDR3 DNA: TGTGCCAGCAGCCTCGACAGGGTGGAAGAGGGTAACACCGGGGAGCTGTTTTTT
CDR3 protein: CASSLDRVEEGNTGELFF

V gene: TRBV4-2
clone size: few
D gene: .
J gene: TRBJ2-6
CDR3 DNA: TGTGCCAGCAGCCAAGATTTTGGCGGGGATGGGGCCAACGTCCTGACTTTC
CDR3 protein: CASSQDFGGDGANVLTF

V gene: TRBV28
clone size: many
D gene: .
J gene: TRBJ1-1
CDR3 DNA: TGTGCCAGCAGTCGCCGGGGGGGCGCGACTGAAGCTTTCTTT
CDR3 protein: CASSRRGGATEAFF

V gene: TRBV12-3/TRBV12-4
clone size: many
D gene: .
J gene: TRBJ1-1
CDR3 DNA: TGTGCCAGCAGTTTTGGGAGACGTGGTGTGTGGGCTTTCTTT
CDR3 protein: CASSFGRRGVWAFF

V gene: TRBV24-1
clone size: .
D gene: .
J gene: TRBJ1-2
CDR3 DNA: TGTGCCACCTCTCATCCCGACACGTATGGCTACACCTTC
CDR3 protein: CATSHPDTYGYTF

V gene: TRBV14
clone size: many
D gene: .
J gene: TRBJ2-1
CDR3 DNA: TGTGCCAGCAGCCAAGATGAGTGGTTTGAATACAATGAGCAGTTCTTC
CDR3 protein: CASSQDEWFEYNEQFF

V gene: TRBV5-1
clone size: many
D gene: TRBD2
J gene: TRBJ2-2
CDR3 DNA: TGCGCCAGCAGCCCGGGACTAGCGGGAGTAAGTAGGGTCACCGGGGAGCTGTTTTTT
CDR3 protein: CASSPGLAGVSRVTGELFF

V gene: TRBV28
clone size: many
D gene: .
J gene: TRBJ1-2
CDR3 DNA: TGTGCCAGCAGTGTACCAATCCTCATTCCGGTAGGCTACACCTTC
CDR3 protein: CASSVPILIPVGYTF

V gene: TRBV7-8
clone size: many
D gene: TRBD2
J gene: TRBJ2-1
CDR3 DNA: TGTGCCAGCAGCACAACGCTAGCGGCCGATATGGGGAATGAGCAGTTCTTC
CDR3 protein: CASSTTLAADMGNEQFF

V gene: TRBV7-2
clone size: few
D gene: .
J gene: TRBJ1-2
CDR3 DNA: TGTGCCAGCAGCTTAGTGTATGGCGAGCGCTACACCTTC
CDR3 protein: CASSLVYGERYTF

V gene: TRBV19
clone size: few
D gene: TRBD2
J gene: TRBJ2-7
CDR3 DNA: TGTGCCAGTAGTATAGATCCCCTAGCGGGAACCTACGAGCAGTACTTC
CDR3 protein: CASSIDPLAGTYEQYF

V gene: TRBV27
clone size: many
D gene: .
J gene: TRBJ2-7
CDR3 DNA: TGTGCCAGCAGCGCCTCGAGGGGGGGTCCCTACGAGCAGTACTTC
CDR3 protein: CASSASRGGPYEQYF

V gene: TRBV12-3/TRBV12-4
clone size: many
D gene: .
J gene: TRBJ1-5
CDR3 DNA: TGTGCCAGCAGTTCCGAGCGAGGAGGCAATCAGCCCCAGCATTTT
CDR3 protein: CASSSERGGNQPQHF

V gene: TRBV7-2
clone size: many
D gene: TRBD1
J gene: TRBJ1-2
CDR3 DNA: TGTGCCAGCAGCCTGCCGGGACAGGGGCATGGCTACACCTTC
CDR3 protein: CASSLPGQGHGYTF

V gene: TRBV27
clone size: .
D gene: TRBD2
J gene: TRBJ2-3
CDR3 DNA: TGTGCCAGCAGTTGGACTAGCGGGAGGAAGAATACGCAGTATTTT
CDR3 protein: CASSWTSGRKNTQYF

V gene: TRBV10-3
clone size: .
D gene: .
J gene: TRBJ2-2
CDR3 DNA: TGTGCCGGAGGCCCTTGGGGGACGAACACCGGGGAGCTGTTTTTT
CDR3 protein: CAGGPWGTNTGELFF

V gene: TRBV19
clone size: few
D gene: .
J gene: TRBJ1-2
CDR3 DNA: TGTGCCAGTAGTATAGCAGGGAGGTATGGCTACACCTTC
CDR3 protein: CASSIAGRYGYTF

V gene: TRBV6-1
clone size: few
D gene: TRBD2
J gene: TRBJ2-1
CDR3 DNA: TGTGCCAGCACCCGAATGGCTAGCGGGACCTCCTACAATGAGCAGTTCTTC
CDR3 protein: CASTRMASGTSYNEQFF

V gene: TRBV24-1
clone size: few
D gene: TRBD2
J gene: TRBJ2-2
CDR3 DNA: TGTGCCACCAGTGATCTAGCGGGAGCGTTATACACCGGGGAGCTGTTTTTT
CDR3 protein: CATSDLAGALYTGELFF

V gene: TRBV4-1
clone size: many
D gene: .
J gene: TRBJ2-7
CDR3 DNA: TGCGCCAGCAGCCAAGATCCAGGGCGGTACGAGCAGTACTTC
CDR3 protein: CASSQDPGRYEQYF

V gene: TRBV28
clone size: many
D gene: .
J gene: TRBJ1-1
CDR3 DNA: TGTGCCAGCAGTTTCCGGTTTCACACTGAAGCTTTCTTT
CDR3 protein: CASSFRFHTEAFF

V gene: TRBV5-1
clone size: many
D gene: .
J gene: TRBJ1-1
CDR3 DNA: TGCGCCAGCAGCTTGGCCCAGACGGCAGGGAACACTGAAGCTTTCTTT
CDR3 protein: CASSLAQTAGNTEAFF

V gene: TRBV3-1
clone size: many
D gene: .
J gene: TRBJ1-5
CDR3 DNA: TGTGCCAGCAGCCCCCAGGGTCGAGGCAGGAACTATCAGCCCCAGCATTTT
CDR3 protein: CASSPQGRGRNYQPQHF

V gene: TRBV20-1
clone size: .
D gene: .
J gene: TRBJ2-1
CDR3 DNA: TGCAGTGCTATTTTGGGGGCGGGTGAGCAGTTCTTC
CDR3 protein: CSAILGAGEQFF

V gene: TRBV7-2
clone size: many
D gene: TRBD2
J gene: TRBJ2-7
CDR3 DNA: TGTGCCAGCAGCTTAGTGACTACTAGCGGGTCCTACGAGCAGTACTTC
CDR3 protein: CASSLVTTSGSYEQYF

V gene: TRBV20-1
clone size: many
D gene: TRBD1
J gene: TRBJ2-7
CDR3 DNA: TGCAGTGTTCGGCCTGAGGACAGGGGAAACTACGAGCAGTACTTC
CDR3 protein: CSVRPEDRGNYEQYF

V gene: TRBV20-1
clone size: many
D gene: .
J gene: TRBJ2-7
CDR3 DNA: TGCAGTGCCTCGAGAGCCGGGGGTTCCTACGAGCAGTACTTC
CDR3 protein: CSASRAGGSYEQYF

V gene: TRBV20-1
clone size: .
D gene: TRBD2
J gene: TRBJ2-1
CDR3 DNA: TGCAGTGTTCAGGGGACTAGCGGGATTTTTGAGCAGTTCTTC
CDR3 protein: CSVQGTSGIFEQFF

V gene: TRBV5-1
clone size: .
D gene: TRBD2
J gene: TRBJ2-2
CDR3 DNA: TGCGCCAGCATGACTAGCCCCTACACCGGGGAGCTGTTTTTT
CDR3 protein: CASMTSPYTGELFF

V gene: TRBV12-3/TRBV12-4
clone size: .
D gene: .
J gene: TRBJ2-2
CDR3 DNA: TGTGCCAGCGGCCGGCGACAGCACACCGGGGAGCTGTTTTTT
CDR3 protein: CASGRRQHTGELFF

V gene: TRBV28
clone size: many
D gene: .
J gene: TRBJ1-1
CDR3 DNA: TGTGCCAGCACCATTTTACAGGGAGTGAACACTGAAGCTTTCTTT
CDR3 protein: CASTILQGVNTEAFF

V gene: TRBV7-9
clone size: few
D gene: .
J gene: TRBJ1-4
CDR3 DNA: TGTGCCAGCAGCCAGGCCGGGGGCTGGGGAGATGAAAAACTGTTTTTT
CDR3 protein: CASSQAGGWGDEKLFF

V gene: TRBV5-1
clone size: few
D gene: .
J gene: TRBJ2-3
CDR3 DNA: TGCGCCAGCAGCTTGGTACAGGCCCACACAGATACGCAGTATTTT
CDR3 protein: CASSLVQAHTDTQYF

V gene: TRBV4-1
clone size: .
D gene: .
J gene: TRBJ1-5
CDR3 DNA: TGCGCCAGCAGCCAAGATGGAGGGACTTATAGCAATCAGCCCCAGCATTTT
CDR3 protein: CASSQDGGTYSNQPQHF

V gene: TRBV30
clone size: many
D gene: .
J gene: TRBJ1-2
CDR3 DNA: TGTGCCTGGAGTGTACTGGGCTCTGGCTACACCTTC
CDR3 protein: CAWSVLGSGYTF

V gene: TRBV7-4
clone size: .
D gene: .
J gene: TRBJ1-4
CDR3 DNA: TGTGCCAGCAGCCCTCTCAGGGAAAACTCAACTAATGAAAAACTGTTTTTT
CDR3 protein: CASSPLRENSTNEKLFF

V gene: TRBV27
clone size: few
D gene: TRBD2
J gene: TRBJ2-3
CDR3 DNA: TGTGCCAGCAGTTCCTACTTCGGGACTAGCGGGAGTGTGAGGGATACGCAGTATTTT
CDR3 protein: CASSSYFGTSGSVRDTQYF

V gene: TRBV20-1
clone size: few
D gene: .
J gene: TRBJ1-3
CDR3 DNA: TGCAGTGCTAGTACGGCTGGAAACACCATATATTTT
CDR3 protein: CSASTAGNTIYF

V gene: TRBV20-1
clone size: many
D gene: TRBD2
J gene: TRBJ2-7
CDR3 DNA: TGCAGTGCTAGAGGGGTTAGCGGGCCCGAATACGAGCAGTACTTC
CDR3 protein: CSARGVSGPEYEQYF

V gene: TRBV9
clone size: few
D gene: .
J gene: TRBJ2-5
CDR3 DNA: TGTGCCAGCAGCGTCAACACGGAGACCCAGTACTTC
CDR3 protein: CASSVNTETQYF

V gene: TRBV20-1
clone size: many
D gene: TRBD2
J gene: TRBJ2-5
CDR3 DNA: TGCAGTGTCTTGACTAGCTCTGAGACCCAGTACTTC
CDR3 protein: CSVLTSSETQYF

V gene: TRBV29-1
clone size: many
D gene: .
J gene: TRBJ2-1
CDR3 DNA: TGCAGCGTACCGACTACCGTGGGGAGCTCCTACAATGAGCAGTTCTTC
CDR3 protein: CSVPTTVGSSYNEQFF

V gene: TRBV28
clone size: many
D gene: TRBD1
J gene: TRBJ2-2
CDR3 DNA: TGTGCCAGCAGTTTACCCGGACAGGGGGTTAGAATCGGGGAGCTGTTTTTT
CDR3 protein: CASSLPGQGVRIGELFF

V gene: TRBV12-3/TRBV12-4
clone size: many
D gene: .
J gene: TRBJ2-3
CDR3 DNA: TGTGCCAGCAGGCTGCGGGACTTAAACACAGATACGCAGTATTTT
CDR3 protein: CASRLRDLNTDTQYF